The T cell receptor beta chain under discussion was sequenced for a study of OX40 agonist ivuxolimab in advanced cancers. Findings and limits, study-wide: In general, CD8+ T cells held more expanded clones than CD4+ did, on average. The work left the antigen specificity of expanded peripheral T cells undetermined.

This clone has just one count. Its matching antigen is unknown. CDR3 length: 15 amino acids. From germline, CDR1 is MNHNY and CDR2 SVGAGI (reference sequence). V shed 0 bases, J shed 0 bases, and the junction held 0 bases outside the gene matches. Clones were sequenced by immunoSEQ multiplex PCR, and TCRdb holds only the in-frame ones, with some missing. The sample contains tens of thousands of clones, around 84% of which appear only once. This TCR came from an adult with an advanced solid tumor such as melanoma, head and neck, liver or kidney cancer. The chain combines TRBV6-6 with TRBJ1-2, with 8 bases matching TRBD1. The material sequenced was CD4+ or CD8+ T cells sorted from blood, taken in a trial of the OX40 agonist ivuxolimab. The CDR3 DNA sequence: TGTGCCAGCAGTTACTCACAGGGGGCTAACTATGGCTACACCTTC. The encoded protein is CASSYSQGANYGYTF.